The next 30 T cell receptor beta chains were all read from a single sample in a study of post-analysis software for immune sequencing data. The antigens these receptors bind are not known. General study findings and limits: In patients, roughly five TRBV segments were more frequent than in controls, with TRBV5-6, TRBV5-1 and TRBV20-1 among them.

Incorporated into the TCR beta cDNA libraries were unique molecular identifiers, which served to reduce PCR and sequencing biases. TCRdb processed the PCR reads anew with MiXCR; each CDR3 protein has one entry. The table lists approximately 440,000 distinct CDR3 sequences, around 40% of them singletons. Sample: blood. These receptors all stem from a girl aged 10 to 17 with multiple sclerosis.

This clonotype was seen only a few times. V usage is TRBV20-1 and J usage is TRBJ1-6, with D uncertain. Germline CDR1 reads DFQATT; CDR2 reads SNEGSKA (reference sequence). The CDR3 spans 16 residues. Trimming removed 0 bases from V and 1 base from J, with 10 bases in between. The CDR3 is CSARDGARSYNSPLHF. The CDR3 coding sequence is TGCAGTGCTAGAGATGGAGCCAGGTCCTATAATTCACCCCTCCACTTT.

The chain couples TRBV5-6 to TRBJ2-7, with TRBD1 as a possible D gene (6 bases). V gave up 2 bases and J gave up 3 bases, with 12 bases separating them. CDR3 length: 14 residues. Germline V gene sequence: CDR1 SGHDT, CDR2 YYEEEE. The CDR3 protein is CASSLSGTNYEQYF. CDR3 nucleotides: TGTGCCAGCAGCTTATCCGGGACAAACTACGAGCAGTACTTC.

The chain links TRBV7-9 to TRBJ2-5; D could derive from TRBD1 or TRBD2 (5 bases each). V gave up 5 bases and J gave up 4 bases, with 14 bases separating them. This CDR3 comprises 14 residues. The V gene's germline CDR1 is SEHNR and CDR2 FQNEAQ (reference sequence). The chain's CDR3 is CASSLGLGTETQYF. CDR3 bases: TGTGCCAGCAGCCTGGGGCTGGGGACAGAGACCCAGTACTTC.

Turning to this clonotype: A clone one base away is much larger, so this may be a read error. The rearrangement joins TRBV12-3 or TRBV12-4 to TRBJ2-1, with 10 bases aligning to TRBD2. The assigned J gene may be wrong: the sequence end matches TRBJ2-7 better. The length of the CDR3 is 14 residues. Here the CDR3 reads CASSLVSGGGEQYF. CDR3 DNA: TGTGCCAGCAGTTTAGTCAGCGGGGGGGGCGAGCAGTACTTC.

This clonotype has just one count. The chain recombines TRBV15 with TRBJ2-1, with 13 bases that match TRBD2. Germline assignment: CDR1 LNHNV and CDR2 YYDKDF (reference sequence). This CDR3 is 18 amino acids long. The V gene end was trimmed by 5 bases and the J gene end by 6 bases; junction bases not matched to a gene: 13. The CDR3 DNA is TGTGCCACCAGCGGCGATACTAGCGGGAGGGCCCGACGCAATGAGCAGTTCTTC. It codes for CATSGDTSGRARRNEQFF.

The chain has TRBV6-5 and TRBJ2-1; 8 nucleotides agree with TRBD2. The germline V gene has CDR1 MNHEY and CDR2 SVGAGI. With 5 bases clipped from V and 5 bases from J, the junction kept 5 bases outside the gene matches. The CDR3 sequence is 14 residues long. This chain's CDR3 is CASSREGRNNEQFF. In nucleotides, the CDR3 is TGTGCCAGCAGTCGGGAGGGCCGCAACAATGAGCAGTTCTTC.

The V and J genes are TRBV27 and TRBJ2-6, with unresolved D. Germline loops: CDR1 MNHEY, CDR2 SMNVEV (reference sequence). The CDR3 contains 15 residues. Trimming took off 1 base at V and 2 bases at J, with 6 bases between the two ends. CDR3 loop: CASSLYVAGANVLTF. CDR3 in DNA: TGTGCCAGCAGTTTATATGTTGCTGGGGCCAACGTCCTGACTTTC. The whole variable domain, filled in from reference TRBV27 and TRBJ2-6, reads EAQVTQNPRYLITVTGKKLTVTCSQNMNHEYMSWYRQDPGLGLRQIYYSMNVEVTDKGDVPEGYKVSRKEKRNFPLILESPSPNQTSLYFCASSLYVAGANVLTFGAGSRLTVL.

As regards this clonotype: A read error may be the cause here, since a much bigger clone is one base away. The chain uses TRBV28 and TRBJ2-4; D gene uncertain. The J call is uncertain, as TRBJ2-7 better fits the DNA end. There are 13 residues in the CDR3. The germline gives CDR1 MDHEN, CDR2 SYDVKM. CDR3 protein: CASSPISSREQYF. CDR3 in DNA: TGTGCCAGCAGCCCGATTAGTAGCCGCGAGCAGTACTTC.

The rearrangement uses TRBV29-1 and TRBJ2-6; D possibly corresponds to TRBD1 (7 bases). The germline V and J ends were trimmed by 3 bases and 4 bases, with 13 bases remaining between them. CDR1 is SQVTM, CDR2 ANQGSEA, per germline. The CDR3 length is 15 residues. This CDR3 is CSVDQGGSGANVLTF. The CDR3 DNA reads TGCAGCGTTGATCAGGGGGGTTCCGGGGCCAACGTCCTGACTTTC. Complete variable domain (other parts from reference TRBV29-1 and TRBJ2-6): SAVISQKPSRDICQRGTSLTIQCQVDSQVTMMFWYRQQPGQSLTLIATANQGSEATYESGFVIDKFPISRPNLTFSTLTVSNMSPEDSSIYLCSVDQGGSGANVLTFGAGSRLTVL.

In its sample, this clonotype was seen a few times. The gene calls are TRBV20-1 and TRBJ2-7; TRBD1 matches at 9 bases. The trim removed 6 bases at V and 5 bases at J, leaving 8 bases unmatched. This CDR3 has 13 amino acids. In germline, CDR1 is DFQATT, CDR2 SNEGSKA (reference sequence). Here the CDR3 reads CSAHEDRGNEQYF. DNA for the CDR3: TGCAGTGCCCACGAGGACAGGGGAAACGAGCAGTACTTC.

Only a few counts were recorded for this clonotype. The V call is TRBV4-3, the J call TRBJ2-7; 8 nucleotides match TRBD1. The J call may be faulty, since TRBJ2-5 better matches the DNA end. Germline V gene sequence: CDR1 LGHNA, CDR2 YSLEER. CDR3 size: 16 residues. CDR3 protein: CASSQGAGGVGETQYF. The CDR3 DNA is TGCGCCAGCAGCCAAGGGGCAGGGGGCGTTGGTGAGACCCAGTACTTC.

This sequence joins TRBV10-2 and TRBJ2-1; 10 bases are shared with TRBD1. From germline, CDR1 is WSHSY and CDR2 SAAADI. The CDR3 length is 17 residues. The ends lost 3 bases at V and 6 bases at J; junction bases unmatched: 11. The CDR3 nucleotides read TGCGCCAGCAGTGACCCCGTCTCGGACAGGGGGTTCAATGAGCAGTTCTTC. It is translated as CASSDPVSDRGFNEQFF.

The CDR3 is CASSTPGLAGLSSYEQYF. The CDR3 nucleotides read TGCGCCAGCAGCACTCCGGGACTAGCGGGCCTTAGCTCCTACGAGCAGTACTTC. The V and J genes are TRBV5-1 and TRBJ2-7; 12 bases map to TRBD2. Germline V gives CDR1 SGHRS, CDR2 YFSETQ. The V segment lost 4 bases and the J segment 0 bases; nucleotides outside the gene matches: 11. There are 18 residues in the CDR3.

This chain connects TRBV4-1 to TRBJ2-3, with 7 bases identical to TRBD2. Germline CDR1 and CDR2: MGHRA and YSYEKL. This CDR3 contains 15 residues. V lost 0 bases to trimming and J lost 3 bases; unmatched junction nucleotides: 3. The CDR3 loop reads CASSQDGGGTDTQYF. The CDR3 DNA reads TGCGCCAGCAGCCAAGACGGGGGAGGGACAGATACGCAGTATTTT.

The J gene is TRBJ2-3, the V gene TRBV4-3; unclear D gene. The CDR3 loop spans 17 amino acids. V shed 1 base and J shed 6 bases, with 20 bases lying between them. Germline-derived CDR1 and CDR2 are LGHNA and YSLEER. In nucleotides, the CDR3 is TGCGCCAGCAGCCAAGCCCCAGCCACGCCCCTAGTGGATACGCAGTATTTT. Translated, it gives CASSQAPATPLVDTQYF.

This clonotype was counted between two and nine times. The chain has TRBV5-1 and TRBJ2-5; no definite D call. Trimming took off 1 base at V and 2 bases at J, with 6 bases between the two ends. Germline V gene lookup returns CDR1 SGHRS and CDR2 YFSETQ. CDR3 size: 13 residues. In DNA form, the CDR3 reads TGCGCCAGCAGCTTGAACAGACAAGAGACCCAGTACTTC. Amino acids: CASSLNRQETQYF.

The J gene is TRBJ2-5, the V gene TRBV4-1; D unclear. Germline CDR1 MGHRA, CDR2 YSYEKL. V gave up 1 base and J gave up 7 bases, with 10 bases separating them. The CDR3 covers 13 residues. CDR3 amino acids: CASSQVYTATQYF. CDR3 sequence (DNA): TGCGCCAGCAGCCAAGTATATACAGCGACCCAGTACTTC.

The V call is TRBV7-3, the J call TRBJ2-6, with D tentatively TRBD2 (5 bases). The V gene's germline CDR1 is SGHTA and CDR2 FQGTGA. V was pared by 5 bases and J by 0 bases, with 11 bases between. The CDR3 is 16 amino acids. The DNA of the CDR3 is TGTGCCAGCAGCCCCCAAGCGGCCTCTGGGGCCAACGTCCTGACTTTC. Translation gives CASSPQAASGANVLTF. The variable domain in full, completed from reference TRBV7-3 and TRBJ2-6, reads GAGVSQTPSNKVTEKGKYVELRCDPISGHTALYWYRQSLGQGPEFLIYFQGTGAADDSGLPNDRFFAVRPEGSVSTLKIQRTERGDSAVYLCASSPQAASGANVLTFGAGSRLTVL.

The chain recombines TRBV5-1 with TRBJ2-1; possibly TRBD1 or TRBD2 for D (5 bases each). The germline V gene has CDR1 SGHRS and CDR2 YFSETQ. V gave up 0 bases and J gave up 13 bases, with 20 bases separating them. This CDR3 contains 15 residues. The CDR3 DNA reads as TGCGCCAGCAGCTTGGAAGGGGACCCATCTTTTCGACAGTTCTTC. Translated, it gives CASSLEGDPSFRQFF.

This clonotype has just a few counts. The gene calls are TRBV29-1 and TRBJ2-4; D not certain. The closer fit of TRBJ2-7 to the DNA end suggests the J call may be wrong. Germline CDR1 SQVTM, CDR2 ANQGSEA. This CDR3 is 13 amino acids long. The CDR3 nucleotides read TGCAGCGTTGAAGATAGGCCCGCCTACGAGCAGTACTTC. Residues: CSVEDRPAYEQYF.

This sequence joins TRBV28 and TRBJ1-2; 7 bases map to TRBD1. CDR1 MDHEN and CDR2 SYDVKM come from the germline V gene. CDR3 size: 14 residues. V was clipped by 7 bases and J by 0 bases; unmatched bases: 5. CDR3 bases: TGTGCCAGCACCTCGACAGGGTCTAACTATGGCTACACCTTC. It specifies CASTSTGSNYGYTF.

The V and J genes are TRBV10-3 and TRBJ1-4; D remains unclear. Trimming removed 4 bases at V and 8 bases at J, with 11 bases between. Germline V CDR1 and CDR2: ENHRY, SYGVKD. The CDR3 length is 13 residues. This CDR3 is CAISVRVGEKLFF. The CDR3, as DNA: TGTGCCATCAGTGTGAGGGTTGGGGAAAAACTGTTTTTT.

The chain uses TRBV5-1 and TRBJ1-2; the D is unclear. Germline CDR1 is SGHRS and CDR2 is YFSETQ. CDR3 length: 11 residues. Trimming took off 2 bases at V and 5 bases at J, with 4 bases between the two ends. CDR3 bases: TGCGCCAGCAGCTTCCCTTATGGCTACACCTTC. Protein sequence: CASSFPYGYTF.

The chain is built from TRBV5-1 and TRBJ2-5, with a weak D call TRBD1 (5 bases). The end of the DNA fits TRBJ2-7 better, so the J call may be wrong. This CDR3 region has 13 residues. The germline V gene has CDR1 SGHRS and CDR2 YFSETQ. In DNA form, the CDR3 reads TGCGCCAGCAGACCGCAGGGCCAGGGCGAGCAGTACTTC. As protein: CASRPQGQGEQYF.

The chain links TRBV6-1 to TRBJ2-6; TRBD1 aligns across 7 bases. This CDR3 has 17 residues. V gave up 6 bases and J gave up 0 bases; unmatched junction bases: 8. Germline-derived CDR1 and CDR2 are MNHNS and SASEGT. CDR3 sequence reads: CASRGQKPNSGANVLTF. CDR3 DNA: TGTGCCAGCAGGGGACAGAAGCCGAACTCTGGGGCCAACGTCCTGACTTTC.

The chain combines TRBV5-1 with TRBJ2-7, with TRBD1 identical over 9 bases. J gave up 3 bases and V 0 bases, and 4 bases lay outside the gene matches. The CDR3 is made up of 15 amino acids. Germline loops: CDR1 SGHRS, CDR2 YFSETQ. In nucleotides, the CDR3 is TGCGCCAGCAGCTTGGACGCGACAGGGGGCTACGAGCAGTACTTC. Its protein product is CASSLDATGGYEQYF.

This clonotype has a handful of counts. This rearrangement joins TRBV21-1 to TRBJ2-1; the table assigns TRBD1, which was not confirmed against the DNA. TRBV21-1 is a pseudogene. The CDR3 runs 20 residues. The CDR3 DNA is TGTGCCAGCAGCAAAGTGGTCAGGGAGCGAAATAGCCCCCGTCACAATGAGCAGTTCTTC. Amino acid sequence: CASSKVVRERNSPRHNEQFF.

This clonotype showed up just a few times. V usage is TRBV2 and J usage is TRBJ2-1, with 13 bases identical to TRBD2. CDR3 length: 14 amino acids. The V segment lost 6 bases and the J segment 8 bases; nucleotides outside the gene matches: 4. The V gene's germline CDR1 is SNHLY and CDR2 FYNNEI. The CDR3 reads CASSRTSGSYEQFF. For the CDR3, the DNA is TGTGCCAGCAGCCGGACTAGCGGGAGTTATGAGCAGTTCTTC.

The chain joins TRBV18 to TRBJ2-1, with D perhaps assigned TRBD1 or TRBD2 (5 bases each). The length of the CDR3 is 11 residues. Deletions cut 3 bases from V and 8 bases from J, with 5 bases between. Germline CDR1 reads KGHSH; CDR2 reads LQKENI. The CDR3 reads CASSPGDEQFF. The CDR3 nucleotides read TGTGCCAGCTCACCGGGGGATGAGCAGTTCTTC.

V usage is TRBV20-1 and J usage is TRBJ2-7, with TRBD1 matching 8 bases. Germline CDR1 reads DFQATT; CDR2 reads SNEGSKA (reference sequence). The CDR3 covers 12 residues. The V gene end was trimmed by 3 bases and the J gene end by 5 bases; junction bases not matched to a gene: 3. The CDR3 loop is CSASKQGDEQYF. Written as DNA, the CDR3 is TGCAGTGCTAGTAAACAGGGGGACGAGCAGTACTTC.